This T cell receptor (beta chain) derives from a study of blood T cell repertoires in COVID-19. TCRdb's table, derived via immunoSEQ multiplex PCR, lists solely in-frame clones and lacks some. The data contain around 150,000 clones, approximately 86% of them singletons. V lost 7 bases and J 8 bases, leaving 17 bases between the germline ends. Germline lookup yields CDR1 LNHDA and CDR2 SQIVND (reference sequence). The CDR3 extends over 14 amino acids. V gene TRBV19 combines with J gene TRBJ1-4; weak D call: TRBD1 (6 bases). This sequence originates from an older woman with active or convalescent COVID-19. The specimen sequenced was peripheral blood. CDR3 in amino acids: CASTHQGRGEKLFF. The CDR3 region has the DNA TGTGCCAGTACGCACCAGGGGAGGGGAGAAAAACTGTTTTTT.